Included here is one T cell receptor (beta chain) sequence, with context. Its antigen is still unknown. No per-base quality is available; no much larger clone lies one base away. Patients with autoimmune disease history or receiving systemic immunosuppression were excluded from the trial. Peripheral blood for TCR sequencing was drawn from every dose cohort at baseline, at cycle 4 day 1 and at cycle 7 day 1. The samples were taken from a phase I, first-in-human, multicenter, open-label dose-escalation trial of ivuxolimab. Adults with locally advanced or metastatic melanoma, renal cell, hepatocellular, or head and neck squamous cell carcinoma were enrolled in the trial. Before TCR sequencing, CD4+ and CD8+ T cells were separately sorted from peripheral blood. The sample originates from a study of OX40 agonist ivuxolimab in advanced cancers. About the investigation overall: Ivuxolimab was a fully human IgG2 agonistic monoclonal antibody targeting the costimulatory receptor OX40 (CD134). Intravenous ivuxolimab was administered to patients every 2 weeks at six dose levels: 0.01, 0.1, 0.3, 1.5, 3 and 10 mg/kg. Among the approximately 50 dose-escalation patients, about 20 had hepatocellular carcinoma, roughly 15 melanoma, 9 renal cell carcinoma and 9 head and neck cancer. In the dose-escalation cohort, nearly 85% of patients were male, and the mean age was around 65 years with a range of roughly 23 to 79. Patients were allowed to have had prior anti-PD-1, anti-PD-L1 or anti-CTLA-4 therapy, and 30% to 40% of the dose-escalation patients had been treated with checkpoint inhibitors. Partial responses occurred in three dose-escalation patients, of whom one had hepatocellular carcinoma and two had cutaneous melanoma. Peripheral TCRbeta sequencing was intended to test whether TCR sequence diversity was altered and clonal T-cell expansion was caused by ivuxolimab. The paper describes the monotherapy dose-escalation part (N of about 50 patients) of the phase I trial of ivuxolimab. Summary of the overall study and its limitations: After ivuxolimab, expanded clones were on average more numerous among CD8+ T cells than among CD4+ T cells. At doses of 0.1 to 3.0 mg/kg, clonal expansion of both CD4+ and CD8+ T cells in blood was seen between baseline and week 6. Antigen specificity was not determined for the clonally expanded peripheral T cells. Low levels of normalized T-cell clonal expansion were also shown by some nonresponding patients. In partial responders in the 0.1-3.0 mg/kg groups, normalized peripheral clonal expansion was found to be among the lowest, especially among CD8+ T cells.

To sequence the TCRbeta CDR3 region, genomic DNA was isolated from the sorted cells. The immunoSEQ Assay was used for sequencing of TCRbeta CDR3 regions. Entries here come from immuneACCESS through TCRdb and include only in-frame sequences with V and J called. Some clones fail to appear in such tables; in the studies checked, an unresolved V gene covers under half of the shortfall, and the cause of the remainder is unknown. The sample records over 65,000 clones, 84% of which are singletons. The ten largest account for around 0.8% of the sample. CDR3 length: 16 amino acids, cysteine to phenylalanine. This entry keeps only the CDR3 DNA: 48 bases, framed from base 1. CDR1 and CDR2 are read off the germline V gene (reference sequence) as SEHNR and FQNEAQ. V loses 3 bases, J loses 0 bases, and the germline ends lie 12 bases apart.

The sequences come from CD4+ or CD8+ T cells sorted from blood, collected in a trial of the OX40 agonist ivuxolimab. Recombination linked TRBV7-9 to TRBJ1-5, with TRBD1 tentatively as D gene (6 bases match). The TCR was taken from an adult with an advanced solid tumor such as melanoma, head and neck, liver or kidney cancer. The CDR3 has the sequence CASSLGTRTSNQPQHF. The sequenced DNA: TGTGCCAGCAGCTTGGGGACACGGACTAGCAATCAGCCCCAGCATTTT.